These 28 T cell receptor beta chains originate from one sample sequenced in a study of cytomegalovirus exposure and HLA in healthy donors. Researchers ran the PCR with 60 Vbeta and 13 Jbeta primers. Assay: immunoSEQ multiplex PCR; the TCRdb copy retains only in-frame clones and omits some. The sample contains roughly 89,000 clones, around four fifths of which appear only once. Sequenced material: PBMCs. These receptors all come from a man aged 25-45 years in good health and CMV-seropositive.

In its sample, this clone was seen a few times. The V and J genes are TRBV19 and TRBJ2-7; 7 bases are a match to TRBD1. The CDR3 spans 14 residues. The germline V gene encodes CDR1 LNHDA and CDR2 SQIVND (reference sequence). V lost 2 bases to trimming and J lost 3 bases; unmatched junction nucleotides: 4. CDR3 nucleotides: TGTGCCAGTAGTATAAGCTGGGACAGCTACGAGCAGTACTTC. Translation gives CASSISWDSYEQYF.

The J gene is TRBJ2-1, the V gene TRBV10-3; TRBD1 is a possible D gene (5 bases). The CDR3 contains 13 residues. Trimming cost V 4 bases and J 6 bases, with 10 bases left between them. Looked up from germline, CDR1 is ENHRY and CDR2 is SYGVKD. CDR3 DNA: TGTGCCATCAGTGTGGGGCAGTTCAATGAGCAGTTCTTC. Translated: CAISVGQFNEQFF.

The rearrangement joins TRBV29-1 to TRBJ2-7; a possible D gene is TRBD1 (6 bases). Germline loops: CDR1 SQVTM, CDR2 ANQGSEA. Trimming removed 6 bases from V and 0 bases from J, with 21 bases in between. The CDR3 sequence is 16 residues long. The CDR3 is CSVVLLQGRPSYEQYF. For the CDR3, the DNA is TGCAGCGTGGTCTTGTTACAGGGAAGGCCCTCCTACGAGCAGTACTTC.

This chain links TRBV7-3 with TRBJ1-3; D gene uncertain. The CDR3 is 16 residues long. Trimming cost V 2 bases and J 2 bases, with 13 bases left between them. The germline V gene encodes CDR1 SGHTA and CDR2 FQGTGA. The CDR3 nucleotides read TGTGCCAGCAGCTTATCCTTCGGGATAGCTGGAAACACCATATATTTT. Translated: CASSLSFGIAGNTIYF.

This clone occurred a few times. This sequence joins TRBV5-4 and TRBJ2-1; D not certain. V lost 7 bases to trimming and J lost 8 bases, with 22 bases between them. Germline CDR1 is SGHNT and CDR2 is YYREEE (reference sequence). CDR3 length: 15 residues. The CDR3 here is CASFPNPEPSDEQFF. CDR3 sequence (DNA): TGTGCCAGCTTCCCAAATCCTGAACCCAGCGATGAGCAGTTCTTC.

There are a few counts of this clone. The CDR3 sequence: CASSRSQTGFSPLHF. DNA of the CDR3: TGTGCCAGCAGCCGCTCCCAAACAGGGTTTTCACCCCTCCACTTT. The chain couples TRBV5-6 to TRBJ1-6, with D possibly TRBD1 on 6 matching bases. Deletions cut 4 bases from V and 9 bases from J, with 17 bases between. The V gene's germline CDR1 is SGHDT and CDR2 YYEEEE. This CDR3 spans 15 amino acids.

The rearrangement joins TRBV6-5 to TRBJ1-2, with D possibly being TRBD1 (5 bases). With 2 bases removed from V and 4 bases from J, the gap between germline ends came to 8 bases. This CDR3 region has 13 residues. CDR1 and CDR2 from the germline V gene are MNHEY and SVGAGI. The CDR3 DNA reads as TGTGCCAGCAGTTACGGGGGGTCCTATGGCTACACCTTC. It encodes CASSYGGSYGYTF.

V usage is TRBV4-2 and J usage is TRBJ2-7; 10 nucleotides match TRBD2. The CDR3 runs to 16 residues. V was pared by 0 bases and J by 5 bases, with 7 bases of the junction left unmatched. Germline V gives CDR1 LGHNA, CDR2 YNFKEQ. CDR3 amino acids: CASSQDGAGGANEQYF. Here the CDR3 DNA reads TGTGCCAGCAGCCAAGATGGAGCGGGGGGGGCAAACGAGCAGTACTTC.

The chain joins TRBV7-9 to TRBJ1-2; D unresolved. Per the germline V gene, CDR1 is SEHNR and CDR2 is FQNEAQ (reference sequence). CDR3 length equals 12 residues. The V gene lost 1 base and the J gene lost 5 bases, with 5 bases spanning the gap. The DNA of the CDR3 is TGTGCCAGCAGCTTAGACAGATATGGCTACACCTTC. This codes for CASSLDRYGYTF.

The chain carries TRBV9 and TRBJ2-5, with TRBD2 identical over 12 bases. The CDR3 has 16 amino acids. Looked up from germline, CDR1 is SGDLS and CDR2 is YYNGEE. Losses at the gene ends were 4 bases for V and 7 bases for J; bases not matched to a gene: 11. DNA for the CDR3: TGTGCCAGCAGCCCCCGCGCTAGCGGGGGGGCTTTGACCCAGTACTTC. Translation gives CASSPRASGGALTQYF.

The chain combines TRBV2 with TRBJ2-3; 8 positions agree with TRBD2. The germline V gene encodes CDR1 SNHLY and CDR2 FYNNEI. The CDR3 has 18 residues. J lost 4 bases, V lost 0 bases, and 12 bases had no gene match. CDR3 bases: TGTGCCAGCAGTGAAGCGGGACTAGACCCAGGAGGTGCAGATACGCAGTATTTT. Translated, it gives CASSEAGLDPGGADTQYF.

This clone has only a few counts. The same CDR3 can be traced to other DNA sequences in this sample. V is TRBV27 and J is TRBJ1-4, with 7 bases matching TRBD1. V was pared by 2 bases and J by 3 bases, with 3 bases of the junction left unmatched. CDR1 is MNHEY and CDR2 is SMNVEV in the germline V gene (reference sequence). This CDR3 is 15 amino acids long. The chain's CDR3 is CASSLLGTANEKLFF. CDR3 coding DNA: TGTGCCAGCAGTTTACTTGGGACAGCTAATGAAAAACTGTTTTTT.

The chain recombines TRBV15 with TRBJ1-1; D not certain. V shed 2 bases and J shed 2 bases, with 6 bases lying between them. Germline V gene sequence: CDR1 LNHNV, CDR2 YYDKDF (reference sequence). The CDR3 length is 13 residues. DNA for the CDR3: TGTGCCACCAGCAGAACTGTAAACACTGAAGCTTTCTTT. Encoded protein: CATSRTVNTEAFF.

V gene TRBV30 combines with J gene TRBJ1-2; 7 nucleotides line up with TRBD1. V gave up 3 bases and J gave up 3 bases; unmatched junction bases: 10. Germline CDR1 and CDR2: GTSNPN and SVGIG (reference sequence). The CDR3 covers 15 residues. In nucleotides, the CDR3 is TGTGCCTGGAGCCGGCACCTCGACAGGGACTATGGCTACACCTTC. Translating it yields CAWSRHLDRDYGYTF.

This clone was recorded only once. The gene calls are TRBV16 and TRBJ2-1; D perhaps matches TRBD1 (7 bases). V was pared by 0 bases and J by 6 bases, with 18 bases between. From germline, CDR1 is KGHSY and CDR2 FQNENV. This CDR3 is built from 17 residues. CDR3 loop: CASSQSMGRGVSNEQFF. In DNA form, the CDR3 reads TGTGCCAGCAGCCAATCGATGGGCAGGGGGGTCTCCAATGAGCAGTTCTTC. Full variable domain (outside the CDR3, taken from reference TRBV16 and TRBJ2-1): GEEVAQTPKHLVRGEGQKAKLYCAPIKGHSYVFWYQQVLKNEFKFLISFQNENVFDETGMPKERFSAKCLPNSPCSLEIQATKLEDSAVYFCASSQSMGRGVSNEQFFGPGTRLTVL.

This chain joins TRBV5-1 and TRBJ2-7; possible D gene TRBD1, 6 bases. The germline V gene encodes CDR1 SGHRS and CDR2 YFSETQ. Trimming removed 4 bases at V and 2 bases at J, with 13 bases between. The CDR3 covers 14 residues. The DNA of the CDR3 is TGCGCCAGCAGCAGACGGGACAAGGCCTACGAGCAGTACTTC. Its protein is CASSRRDKAYEQYF.

The chain has TRBV9 and TRBJ2-7; D is unresolved. The germline V and J ends were trimmed by 2 bases and 0 bases, with 9 bases remaining between them. Per the germline V gene, CDR1 is SGDLS and CDR2 is YYNGEE. The CDR3 totals 14 residues. The CDR3 DNA follows: TGTGCCAGCAGCGTTGACTCTAGCTCCTACGAGCAGTACTTC. Translated, it gives CASSVDSSSYEQYF. The full variable domain, completed using reference TRBV9 and TRBJ2-7, is DSGVTQTPKHLITATGQRVTLRCSPRSGDLSVYWYQQSLDQGLQFLIQYYNGEERAKGNILERFSAQQFPDLHSELNLSSLELGDSALYFCASSVDSSSYEQYFGPGTRLTVT.

The rearrangement links TRBV19 to TRBJ2-2; 7 positions match TRBD2. V trimming: 3 bases; J trimming: 7 bases; junction bases outside the gene matches: 14. The CDR3 is made up of 17 amino acids. Germline assignment: CDR1 LNHDA and CDR2 SQIVND (reference sequence). The CDR3 is CASSIGDSPRGDGELFF. The CDR3 nucleotides are TGTGCCAGTAGTATTGGGGACTCCCCCCGGGGGGACGGGGAGCTGTTTTTT.

The V call is TRBV18, the J call TRBJ2-5, with D possibly TRBD2 on 5 matching bases. Germline V gene data show CDR1 as KGHSH and CDR2 as LQKENI. V was shortened by 2 bases and J by 1 base, with 8 bases between the two germline ends. The CDR3 has 14 residues. Here the CDR3 reads CASSPTRTQETQYF. Written as DNA, the CDR3 is TGTGCCAGCTCACCAACTAGAACCCAAGAGACCCAGTACTTC.

This clone was picked up a small number of times. The chain has TRBV5-8 and TRBJ1-1; 9 bases are a match to TRBD1. Germline trimming cut 1 base from V and 1 base from J; bases unmatched to any gene: 2. The CDR3 is made up of 15 amino acids. The germline gives CDR1 SGHTS, CDR2 YDEGEE. DNA for the CDR3: TGTGCCAGCAGCTTGACGGGACAGGGGAACACTGAAGCTTTCTTT. It translates to CASSLTGQGNTEAFF.

The V gene is TRBV4-1, the J gene TRBJ1-2; perhaps TRBD1 as D (6 bases). CDR3 length equals 15 residues. Trimming shortened V by 3 bases and J by 8 bases, and 19 bases separated the two germline ends. The V gene's germline CDR1 is MGHRA and CDR2 YSYEKL. The CDR3 spells CASSHISREGDGYTF. CDR3 bases: TGCGCCAGCAGCCATATCAGTCGTGAGGGGGACGGCTACACCTTC.

The chain has TRBV18 and TRBJ2-2; maybe TRBD2 (6 bases). V was clipped by 4 bases and J by 1 base, with 10 bases between them. In germline, CDR1 is KGHSH, CDR2 LQKENI. This CDR3 is built from 15 residues. The CDR3, as DNA: TGTGCCAGCTCACACCTGCGGGGGAACACCGGGGAGCTGTTTTTT. As protein: CASSHLRGNTGELFF.

This clone has a single count. The chain uses TRBV2 and TRBJ2-7; maybe TRBD1 (6 bases). CDR1 and CDR2 from the germline V gene are SNHLY and FYNNEI. CDR3 length equals 13 residues. The V gene lost 9 bases and the J gene lost 0 bases, with 12 bases spanning the gap. DNA of the CDR3: TGTGCCAGTACACAGGGCCCCTCCTACGAGCAGTACTTC. As protein: CASTQGPSYEQYF.

The chain links TRBV4-2 to TRBJ2-1, with TRBD2 identical over 7 bases. V lost 6 bases, J lost 3 bases, and 5 bases stayed unmatched. The CDR3 sequence is 14 residues long. Germline loops: CDR1 LGHNA, CDR2 YNFKEQ. CDR3: CASRMRGNYNEQFF. CDR3 in DNA: TGTGCCAGCAGAATGCGGGGGAACTACAATGAGCAGTTCTTC.

This clone was observed a few times. The chain links TRBV4-2 to TRBJ2-7; no clear D. Germline V CDR1 and CDR2: LGHNA, YNFKEQ. V shed 0 bases and J shed 6 bases, with 9 bases lying between them. This CDR3 contains 13 residues. Here the CDR3 reads CASSQDVRREQYF. CDR3 nucleotides: TGTGCCAGCAGCCAAGACGTGCGGCGCGAGCAGTACTTC.

Note on this clone: Sequence at one end of the junction differs from germline and may be a read error. The chain joins TRBV7-9 to TRBJ1-2; 10 bases map to TRBD1. Germline V gene sequence: CDR1 SEHNR, CDR2 FQNEAQ (reference sequence). The length of the CDR3 is 16 residues. The DNA of the CDR3 is TGTTCCAGCAGCTACTCCGGGACAGGGGAGTTGCTTGGCTACACCTTC. It yields the protein CSSSYSGTGELLGYTF.

The chain couples TRBV30 to TRBJ2-1; 9 positions match TRBD1. Germline V gene data show CDR1 as GTSNPN and CDR2 as SVGIG (reference sequence). V gave up 1 base and J gave up 6 bases; unmatched junction bases: 7. The CDR3 loop spans 15 amino acids. CDR3 DNA sequence: TGTGCCTGGAGTGCGGGGACAGGGATCATCAATGAGCAGTTCTTC. It codes for CAWSAGTGIINEQFF.

The rearrangement uses TRBV7-2 and TRBJ1-2, with D possibly TRBD1 on 5 matching bases. V shed 0 bases and J shed 2 bases, with 10 bases lying between them. CDR1 is SGHTA, CDR2 FQGNSA, per germline. The CDR3 has 15 residues. CDR3 nucleotides: TGTGCCAGCAGCTTAGCACTGTCAGGGAACTATGGCTACACCTTC. Translation gives CASSLALSGNYGYTF. The complete variable domain, with remaining parts taken from reference TRBV7-2 and TRBJ1-2, reads GAGVSQSPSNKVTEKGKDVELRCDPISGHTALYWYRQSLGQGLEFLIYFQGNSAPDKSGLPSDRFSAERTGGSVSTLTIQRTQQEDSAVYLCASSLALSGNYGYTFGSGTRLTVV.